This entry features one T cell receptor (beta chain) sequence. Its target is not known. These data are taken from a study of metastatic and nonmetastatic thyroid tumors. Study context: Repertoires from blood and tumor or nodule tissue of malignant and benign thyroid patients were compared. Study results and caveats: Within blood and tumor, benign nodules reportedly had significantly lower TCR beta diversity than malignant thyroid tumors did.

The CDR3 runs 13 residues. Germline lookup yields CDR1 DFQATT and CDR2 SNEGSKA (reference sequence). V dropped 2 bases and J dropped 0 bases, with 5 bases sitting between them. Per the original data handling: CDR3 was compared across clinicopathological groups, and the resulting differences were used to build a distant-metastasis classifier for papillary thyroid cancer. MiXCR reprocessed the PCR reads for TCRdb. The V and J calls were not made by the authors but by TCRdb's processing. This sample has approximately 5,900 clones; roughly 25% occur once, and the top ten carry approximately 12%. Thyroid surgery had not been preceded by any treatment in any patient.

The material sequenced was adjacent normal tissue. The receptor was isolated from a male donor with papillary thyroid cancer or a benign thyroid nodule (not recorded which). Some clones in this sample may be carry-over from other donors' samples. The V gene is TRBV20-1, the J gene TRBJ2-1; D call uncertain. This CDR3 is CSARSYSYNEQFF. The DNA of the CDR3 is TGCAGTGCTAGAAGTTACTCCTACAATGAGCAGTTCTTC.